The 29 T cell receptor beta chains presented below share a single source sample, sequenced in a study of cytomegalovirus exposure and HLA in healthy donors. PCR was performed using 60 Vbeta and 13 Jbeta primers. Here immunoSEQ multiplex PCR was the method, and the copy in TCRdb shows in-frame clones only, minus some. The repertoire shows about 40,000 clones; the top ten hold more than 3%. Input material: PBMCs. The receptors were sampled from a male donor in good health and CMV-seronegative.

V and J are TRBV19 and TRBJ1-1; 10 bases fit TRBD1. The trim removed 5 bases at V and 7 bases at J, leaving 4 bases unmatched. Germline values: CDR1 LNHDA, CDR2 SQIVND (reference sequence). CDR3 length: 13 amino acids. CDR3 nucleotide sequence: TGTGCCAGTAGTCGGGACAGGGGTAGTGAAGCTTTCTTT. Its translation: CASSRDRGSEAFF.

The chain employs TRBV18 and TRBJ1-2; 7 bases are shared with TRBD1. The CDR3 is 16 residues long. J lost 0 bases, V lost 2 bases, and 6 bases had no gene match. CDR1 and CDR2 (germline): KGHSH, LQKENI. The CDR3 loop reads CASSPTDRAANYGYTF. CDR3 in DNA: TGTGCCAGCTCACCAACCGACAGGGCAGCTAACTATGGCTACACCTTC.

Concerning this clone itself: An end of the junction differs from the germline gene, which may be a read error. CDR3 sequence (DNA): TGTGGCAGTAGTATTTTCGCGGGGGGTACCTACGAGCAGTACTTC. This translates into CGSSIFAGGTYEQYF. This rearrangement joins TRBV19 to TRBJ2-7, with 8 positions matching TRBD2. Germline loops: CDR1 LNHDA, CDR2 SQIVND (reference sequence). The CDR3 covers 15 residues.

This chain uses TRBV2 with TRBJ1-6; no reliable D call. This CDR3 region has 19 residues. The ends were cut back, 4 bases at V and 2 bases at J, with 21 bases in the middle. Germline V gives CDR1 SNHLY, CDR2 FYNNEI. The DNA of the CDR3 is TGTGCCAGCAGTGTAGAGGGTTCTAGAGCAGTGGCCTATAATTCACCCCTCCACTTT. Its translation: CASSVEGSRAVAYNSPLHF.

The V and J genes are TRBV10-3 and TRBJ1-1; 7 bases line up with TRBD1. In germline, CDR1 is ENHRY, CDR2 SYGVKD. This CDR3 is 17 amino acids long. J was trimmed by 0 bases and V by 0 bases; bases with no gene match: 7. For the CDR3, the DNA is TGTGCCATCAGTGAGTCCGTTTCACAGGGGATGAACACTGAAGCTTTCTTT. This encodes CAISESVSQGMNTEAFF.

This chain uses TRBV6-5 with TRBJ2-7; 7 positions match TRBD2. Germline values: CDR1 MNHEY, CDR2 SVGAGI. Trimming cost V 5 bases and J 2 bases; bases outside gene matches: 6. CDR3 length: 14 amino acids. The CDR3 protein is CASSPRDYAYEQYF. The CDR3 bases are TGTGCCAGCAGTCCCCGGGACTACGCCTACGAGCAGTACTTC.

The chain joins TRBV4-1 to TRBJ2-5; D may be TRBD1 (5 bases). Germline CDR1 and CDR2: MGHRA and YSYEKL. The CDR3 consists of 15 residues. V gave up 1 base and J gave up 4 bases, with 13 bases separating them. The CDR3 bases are TGCGCCAGCAGCCAAGGGAACAGGATAGGAGAGACCCAGTACTTC. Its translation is CASSQGNRIGETQYF.

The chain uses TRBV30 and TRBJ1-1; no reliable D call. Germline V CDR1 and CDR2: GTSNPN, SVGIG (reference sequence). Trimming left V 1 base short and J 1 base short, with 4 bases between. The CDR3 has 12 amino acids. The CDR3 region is CAWSDGNTEAFF. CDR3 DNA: TGTGCCTGGAGTGACGGGAACACTGAAGCTTTCTTT.

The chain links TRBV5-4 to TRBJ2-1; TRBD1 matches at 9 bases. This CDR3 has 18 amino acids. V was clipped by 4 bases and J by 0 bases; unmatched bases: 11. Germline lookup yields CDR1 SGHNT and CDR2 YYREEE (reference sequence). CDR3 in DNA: TGTGCCAGCAGCCCCCCGGGACAGGGCCCCGTCTCCTACAATGAGCAGTTCTTC. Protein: CASSPPGQGPVSYNEQFF.

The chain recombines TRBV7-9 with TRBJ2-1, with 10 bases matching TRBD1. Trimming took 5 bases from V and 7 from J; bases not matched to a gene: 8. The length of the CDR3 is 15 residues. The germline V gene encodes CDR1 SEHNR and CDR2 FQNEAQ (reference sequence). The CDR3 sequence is CASSPGTGVPNEQFF. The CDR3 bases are TGTGCCAGCAGCCCCGGGACAGGGGTACCTAATGAGCAGTTCTTC.

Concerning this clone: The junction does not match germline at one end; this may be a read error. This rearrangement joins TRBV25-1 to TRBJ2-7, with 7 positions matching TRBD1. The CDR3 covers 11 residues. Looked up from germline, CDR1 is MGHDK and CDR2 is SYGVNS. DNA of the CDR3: TGTGCCACGGGACAGTACTACGAGCAGCACTTC. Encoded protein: CATGQYYEQHF.

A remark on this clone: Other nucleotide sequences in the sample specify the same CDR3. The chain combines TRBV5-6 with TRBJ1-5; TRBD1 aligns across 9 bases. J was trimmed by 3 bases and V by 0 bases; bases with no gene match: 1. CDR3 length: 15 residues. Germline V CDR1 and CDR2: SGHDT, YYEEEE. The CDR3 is CASSLGTGVNQPQHF. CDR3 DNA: TGTGCCAGCAGCTTGGGGACAGGGGTCAATCAGCCCCAGCATTTT.

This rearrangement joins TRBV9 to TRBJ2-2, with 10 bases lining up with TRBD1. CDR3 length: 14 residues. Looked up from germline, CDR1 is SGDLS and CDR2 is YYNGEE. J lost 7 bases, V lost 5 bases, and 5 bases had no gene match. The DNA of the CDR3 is TGTGCCAGCAGAGGACAGGGGGATGTCGGGGAGCTGTTTTTT. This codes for CASRGQGDVGELFF.

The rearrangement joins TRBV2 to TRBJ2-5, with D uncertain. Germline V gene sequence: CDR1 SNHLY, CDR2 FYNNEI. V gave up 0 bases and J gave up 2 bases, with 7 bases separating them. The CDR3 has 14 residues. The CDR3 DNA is TGTGCCAGCAGTGAAGCGGCAGGACAAGAGACCCAGTACTTC. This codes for CASSEAAGQETQYF.

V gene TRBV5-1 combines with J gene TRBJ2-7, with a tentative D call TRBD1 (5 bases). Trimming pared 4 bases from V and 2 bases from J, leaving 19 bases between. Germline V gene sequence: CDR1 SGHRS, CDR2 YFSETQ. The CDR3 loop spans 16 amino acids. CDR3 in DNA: TGCGCCAGCAGCGGCGAAACAGGAATTAGGGCCTACGAGCAGTACTTC. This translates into CASSGETGIRAYEQYF.

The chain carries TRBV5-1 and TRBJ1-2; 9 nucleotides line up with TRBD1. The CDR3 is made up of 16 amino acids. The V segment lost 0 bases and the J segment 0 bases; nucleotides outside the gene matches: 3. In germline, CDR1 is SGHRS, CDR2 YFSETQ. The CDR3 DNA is TGCGCCAGCAGCTTGGGGGACAGGGTAACTAACTATGGCTACACCTTC. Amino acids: CASSLGDRVTNYGYTF.

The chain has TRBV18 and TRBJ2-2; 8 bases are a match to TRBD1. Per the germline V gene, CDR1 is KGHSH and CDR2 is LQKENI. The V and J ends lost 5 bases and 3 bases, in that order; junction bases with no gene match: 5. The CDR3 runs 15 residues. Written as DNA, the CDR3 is TGTGCCAGCTCAAGACAGGGGAGATACACCGGGGAGCTGTTTTTT. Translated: CASSRQGRYTGELFF.

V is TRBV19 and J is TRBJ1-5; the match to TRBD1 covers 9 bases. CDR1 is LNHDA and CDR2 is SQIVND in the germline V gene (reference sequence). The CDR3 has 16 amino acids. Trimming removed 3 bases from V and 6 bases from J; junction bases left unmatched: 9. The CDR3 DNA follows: TGTGCCAGTAGTATCATAGGGACAGGGTTCTCTCAGCCCCAGCATTTT. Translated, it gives CASSIIGTGFSQPQHF. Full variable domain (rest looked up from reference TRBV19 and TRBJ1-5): DGGITQSPKYLFRKEGQNVTLSCEQNLNHDAMYWYRQDPGQGLRLIYYSQIVNDFQKGDIAEGYSVSREKKESFPLTVTSAQKNPTAFYLCASSIIGTGFSQPQHFGDGTRLSIL.

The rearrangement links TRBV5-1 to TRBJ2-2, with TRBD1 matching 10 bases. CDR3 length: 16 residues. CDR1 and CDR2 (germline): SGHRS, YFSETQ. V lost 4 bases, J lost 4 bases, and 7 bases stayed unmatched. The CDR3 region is CASSKEGQGLTGELFF. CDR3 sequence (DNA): TGCGCCAGCAGCAAGGAGGGACAGGGGCTCACCGGGGAGCTGTTTTTT.

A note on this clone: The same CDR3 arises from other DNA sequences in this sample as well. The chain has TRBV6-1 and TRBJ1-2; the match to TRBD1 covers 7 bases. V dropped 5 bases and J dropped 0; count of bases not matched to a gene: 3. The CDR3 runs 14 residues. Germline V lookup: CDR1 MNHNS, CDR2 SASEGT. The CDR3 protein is CASSRQGANYGYTF. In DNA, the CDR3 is TGTGCCAGCAGTCGACAGGGAGCTAACTATGGCTACACCTTC.

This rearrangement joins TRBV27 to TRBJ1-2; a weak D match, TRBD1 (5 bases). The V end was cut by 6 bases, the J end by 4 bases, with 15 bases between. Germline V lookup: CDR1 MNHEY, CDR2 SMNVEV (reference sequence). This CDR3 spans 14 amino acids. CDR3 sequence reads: CASRKTVTSYGYTF. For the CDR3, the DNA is TGTGCCAGCAGAAAGACAGTGACATCCTATGGCTACACCTTC.

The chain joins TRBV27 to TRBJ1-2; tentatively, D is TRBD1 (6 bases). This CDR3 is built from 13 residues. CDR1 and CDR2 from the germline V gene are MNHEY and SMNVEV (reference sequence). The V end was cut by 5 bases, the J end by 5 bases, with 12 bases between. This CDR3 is CASSPRGSYGYTF. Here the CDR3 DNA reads TGTGCCAGCAGTCCCAGGGGTTCGTATGGCTACACCTTC.

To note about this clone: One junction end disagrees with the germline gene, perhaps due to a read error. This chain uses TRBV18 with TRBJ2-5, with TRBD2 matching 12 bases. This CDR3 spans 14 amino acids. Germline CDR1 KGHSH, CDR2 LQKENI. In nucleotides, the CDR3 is TGTGCCAGCTCCCCACTAGCGGGGGGAGAGACCCAGTACTTC. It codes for CASSPLAGGETQYF.

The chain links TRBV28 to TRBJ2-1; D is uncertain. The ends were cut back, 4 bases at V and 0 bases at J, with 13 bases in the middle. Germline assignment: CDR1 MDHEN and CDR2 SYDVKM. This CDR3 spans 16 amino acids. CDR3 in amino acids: CASSSTTPSSYNEQFF. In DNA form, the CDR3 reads TGTGCCAGCAGTTCTACTACTCCCAGCTCCTACAATGAGCAGTTCTTC.

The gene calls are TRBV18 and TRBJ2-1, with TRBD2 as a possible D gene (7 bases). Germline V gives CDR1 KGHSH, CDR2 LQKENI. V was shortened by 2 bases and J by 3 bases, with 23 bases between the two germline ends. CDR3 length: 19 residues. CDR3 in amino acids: CASSPSDAGALQRYNEQFF. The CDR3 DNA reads TGTGCCAGCTCACCATCTGACGCGGGGGCACTACAACGCTACAATGAGCAGTTCTTC.

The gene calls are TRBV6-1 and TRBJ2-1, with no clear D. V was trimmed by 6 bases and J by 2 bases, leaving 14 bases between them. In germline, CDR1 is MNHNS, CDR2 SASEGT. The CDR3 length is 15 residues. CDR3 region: CASSEEQGTYNEQFF. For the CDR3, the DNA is TGTGCCAGCAGCGAGGAGCAAGGAACCTACAATGAGCAGTTCTTC.

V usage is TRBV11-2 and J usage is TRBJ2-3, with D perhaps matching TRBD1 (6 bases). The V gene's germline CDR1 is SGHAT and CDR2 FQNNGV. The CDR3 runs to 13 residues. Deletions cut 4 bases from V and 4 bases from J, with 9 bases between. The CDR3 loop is CASSSRGSDTQYF. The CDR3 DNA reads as TGTGCCAGCAGCTCCAGGGGATCAGATACGCAGTATTTT.

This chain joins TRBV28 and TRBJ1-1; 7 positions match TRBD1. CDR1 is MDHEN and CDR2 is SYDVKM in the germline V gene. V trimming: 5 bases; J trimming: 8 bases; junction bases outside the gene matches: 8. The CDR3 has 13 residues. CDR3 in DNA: TGTGCCAGCAGTATTCGACAGGGAACGGAAGCTTTCTTT. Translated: CASSIRQGTEAFF.

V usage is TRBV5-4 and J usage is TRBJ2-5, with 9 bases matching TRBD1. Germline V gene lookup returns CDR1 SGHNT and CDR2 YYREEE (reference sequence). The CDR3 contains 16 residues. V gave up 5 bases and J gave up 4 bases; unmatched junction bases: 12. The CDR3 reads CASRRKTGGGGETQYF. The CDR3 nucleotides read TGTGCCAGCAGACGGAAGACAGGGGGTGGGGGAGAGACCCAGTACTTC.